One and the same sample provided the 3 T cell receptor beta chains below, sequenced in a study of cytomegalovirus exposure and HLA in healthy donors. With 60 Vbeta and 13 Jbeta primers, the PCR was carried out. Sequencing was performed with immunoSEQ multiplex PCR; in TCRdb, only in-frame clones are kept and a portion is missing. Altogether approximately 98,000 clones are present, around 74% being singletons, with the ten largest covering under 2%. The sequenced sample was PBMCs. Receptors originate from a male donor in good health and CMV-seronegative.

This clone showed up just a few times. J is TRBJ2-1 and V is TRBV9; D might be TRBD2 (6 bases). The germline V and J ends were trimmed by 0 bases and 6 bases, with 13 bases remaining between them. Germline CDR1 SGDLS, CDR2 YYNGEE. This CDR3 is 15 amino acids long. The CDR3 DNA reads TGTGCCAGCAGCGTAGAGGGCGGGGCCCCCAATGAGCAGTTCTTC. Its translation is CASSVEGGAPNEQFF.

V and J are TRBV19 and TRBJ2-5; 8 bases map to TRBD2. Germline V gives CDR1 LNHDA, CDR2 SQIVND (reference sequence). J gave up 2 bases and V 4 bases, and 6 bases lay outside the gene matches. This CDR3 is 15 amino acids long. CDR3 residues: CASSTPSGRQETQYF. The CDR3 nucleotides are TGTGCCAGTAGTACGCCTAGCGGGCGACAAGAGACCCAGTACTTC. Full variable domain (rest looked up from reference TRBV19 and TRBJ2-5): DGGITQSPKYLFRKEGQNVTLSCEQNLNHDAMYWYRQDPGQGLRLIYYSQIVNDFQKGDIAEGYSVSREKKESFPLTVTSAQKNPTAFYLCASSTPSGRQETQYFGPGTRLLVL.

The gene calls are TRBV5-1 and TRBJ2-7, with D maybe TRBD1 (6 bases). The CDR3 is 16 amino acids. Per germline, CDR1 SGHRS and CDR2 YFSETQ. With 0 bases removed from V and 2 bases from J, the gap between germline ends came to 15 bases. The CDR3 region has the DNA TGCGCCAGCAGCTTGGACGTCCAGGGGATCCCCTACGAGCAGTACTTC. As protein: CASSLDVQGIPYEQYF.